This entry describes one T cell receptor beta chain. What it binds is unknown. The sample belongs to a study of blood T cells in healthy people across ages. Overall study findings and caveats: Naive CD4+ cells and diversity were both higher in long-lived donors than in aged donors. Across samples, TCR beta diversity tracked strongly with naive T cell percentage.

Sample-barcoded 5' priming and a J-beta primer mix drove a second PCR of roughly 7 to 11 cycles. TCRdb redid the calling of the 5' RACE reads with MiXCR, one entry per CDR3 protein. The sample contains roughly 1 million distinct CDR3 sequences, 20% to 25% of which appear only once. V lost 4 bases, J lost 5 bases, and 7 bases stayed unmatched. The CDR3 sequence is 17 residues long. The V gene's germline CDR1 is ENHRY and CDR2 SYGVKD. Investigators took approximately 9.4 milliliters of peripheral blood from every donor. The same data also contributed to another study, on T cells of mothers and their children. This second report adds: Donation came from three healthy Caucasian mothers together with their six children.

The source is a girl aged 2 to 9 in good health. Sequencing input: blood. The chain carries TRBV10-3 and TRBJ2-3, with 15 bases matching TRBD2. CDR3 sequence: CAISGVVGLAGGDTQYF. The CDR3 DNA sequence: TGTGCCATCAGTGGGGTAGTGGGACTAGCGGGAGGAGATACGCAGTATTTT.